This passage covers 25 T cell receptor beta chains from one sample sequenced in a study of T cells after yellow fever vaccination. TCRdb used MiXCR to reprocess the 5' RACE reads, holding one entry per CDR3 protein. The sample holds about 400,000 distinct CDR3 sequences, 11% seen once. Sequenced material: PBMCs, taken on the day of the first yellow fever vaccination. Source of these receptors: a man between 18 and 29 years old who received the YFV17D yellow fever vaccine.

This clonotype was seen a handful of times. V gene TRBV20-1 combines with J gene TRBJ2-3; 13 nucleotides line up with TRBD2. The germline CDR1 and CDR2 sequences are DFQATT and SNEGSKA (reference sequence). This CDR3 is 17 amino acids long. The V segment lost 1 base and the J segment 0 bases; nucleotides outside the gene matches: 4. In DNA, the CDR3 is TGCAGTGCTAGAGGGACTAGCGGGGGTCCTAGCACAGATACGCAGTATTTT. Its protein is CSARGTSGGPSTDTQYF.

This clonotype was seen a few times. The chain joins TRBV4-1 to TRBJ1-1; 12 positions agree with TRBD1. The germline V gene encodes CDR1 MGHRA and CDR2 YSYEKL. V gave up 2 bases and J gave up 1 base; unmatched junction bases: 8. This CDR3 is 18 amino acids long. The DNA of the CDR3 is TGCGCCAGCAGCCAATGGGGCGGGACAGGGGGCTCGAACACTGAAGCTTTCTTT. Its translation is CASSQWGGTGGSNTEAFF.

The V and J genes are TRBV20-1 and TRBJ2-7, with TRBD1 matching over 8 bases. The CDR3 runs 12 residues. CDR1 and CDR2 (germline): DFQATT, SNEGSKA (reference sequence). After removal of 3 bases from V and 3 bases from J, the junction contained 1 base not matched to a gene. The CDR3 protein is CSASTGGYEQYF. CDR3 in DNA: TGCAGTGCTAGTACAGGGGGCTACGAGCAGTACTTC.

The chain links TRBV2 to TRBJ1-5; D not resolved. The CDR3 runs to 12 residues. Germline lookup yields CDR1 SNHLY and CDR2 FYNNEI. Trimming cost V 3 bases and J 5 bases, with 5 bases left between them. CDR3 DNA sequence: TGTGCCAGCAGTGACTTAGATCAGCCCCAGCATTTT. Translating gives CASSDLDQPQHF.

This clonotype was seen at least ten times. The rearrangement joins TRBV4-3 to TRBJ2-7; maybe TRBD1 (6 bases). In germline, CDR1 is LGHNA, CDR2 YSLEER. With 0 bases removed from V and 4 bases from J, the gap between germline ends came to 13 bases. CDR3 length: 15 residues. For the CDR3, the DNA is TGCGCCAGCAGCCAAGATAGAGGGGGAATATACGAGCAGTACTTC. It translates to CASSQDRGGIYEQYF.

This clonotype was seen many times. V is TRBV5-1 and J is TRBJ2-7, with TRBD1 matching 8 bases. Germline assignment: CDR1 SGHRS and CDR2 YFSETQ. The J segment lost 6 bases and the V segment lost 2 bases, leaving 1 base of the junction unmatched. This CDR3 contains 12 residues. The CDR3 here is CASSFGQGEQYF. The DNA for the CDR3 is TGCGCCAGCAGCTTCGGACAGGGCGAGCAGTACTTC.

This clonotype turned up a few times. The chain uses TRBV6-5 and TRBJ1-6; 7 bases map to TRBD1. Germline lookup yields CDR1 MNHEY and CDR2 SVGAGI. With V trimmed by 2 bases and J by 13 bases, 11 bases remained unmatched. The CDR3 is made up of 15 amino acids. The CDR3: CASSYGTAGLLPLHF. In DNA form, the CDR3 reads TGTGCCAGCAGTTACGGGACAGCAGGGTTGTTGCCCCTCCACTTT.

This sequence joins TRBV6-2 or TRBV6-3 and TRBJ1-2; 9 bases are shared with TRBD1. The germline V gene has CDR1 MNHEY and CDR2 SVGEGT. The CDR3 has 14 residues. V lost 7 bases and J lost 3; bases outside the gene matches: 6. Written as DNA, the CDR3 is TGTGCCAGCAACCCGACAGGGGGGTACTATGGCTACACCTTC. Amino acid sequence: CASNPTGGYYGYTF.

This clonotype was recorded many times. The chain links TRBV6-1 to TRBJ1-1; possibly TRBD1 for D (5 bases). The germline CDR1 and CDR2 sequences are MNHNS and SASEGT. V shed 7 bases and J shed 1 base, with 13 bases lying between them. The CDR3 is 14 residues long. CDR3 region: CASNTGGSNTEAFF. CDR3 coding DNA: TGTGCCAGCAACACCGGGGGGTCGAACACTGAAGCTTTCTTT.

This chain links TRBV6-5 with TRBJ1-3; D not certain. Trimming removed 4 bases at V and 0 bases at J, with 13 bases between. The CDR3 spans 16 residues. CDR1 is MNHEY, CDR2 SVGAGI, per germline. Written as DNA, the CDR3 is TGTGCCAGCAGTTCCCCTTTTGTGGGCTCTGGAAACACCATATATTTT. Protein product: CASSSPFVGSGNTIYF.

The chain joins TRBV3-1 to TRBJ2-7; no firm D call. Germline V gene lookup returns CDR1 LGHDT and CDR2 YNNKEL (reference sequence). The CDR3 has 15 residues. The V end lost 1 base, the J end lost 4 bases, and 14 bases lay between the germline ends. The CDR3 region is CASSQAPGYSYEQYV. DNA for the CDR3: TGTGCCAGCAGCCAAGCGCCAGGCTATTCTTACGAGCAGTACGTC.

There are many counts of this clonotype. The chain recombines TRBV5-1 with TRBJ2-7; 8 bases map to TRBD1. V lost 4 bases, J lost 4 bases, and 10 bases stayed unmatched. The CDR3 runs to 15 residues. CDR1 and CDR2 from the germline V gene are SGHRS and YFSETQ. CDR3 DNA: TGCGCCAGCAGCCCACGGACAGGGAGTCTATACGAGCAGTACTTC. It yields the protein CASSPRTGSLYEQYF.

This clonotype was counted only a few times. The rearrangement joins TRBV7-9 to TRBJ2-2; possibly TRBD1 or TRBD2 for D (5 bases each). The V end was cut by 2 bases, the J end by 1 base, with 11 bases between. Per germline, CDR1 SEHNR and CDR2 FQNEAQ (reference sequence). The CDR3 spans 16 residues. The DNA for the CDR3 is TGTGCCAGCAGCTTACCGGGACCGCGGAACACCGGGGAGCTGTTTTTT. Its protein is CASSLPGPRNTGELFF.

V and J are TRBV12-3 or TRBV12-4 and TRBJ1-2, with D unclear. The length of the CDR3 is 16 residues. V was cut by 6 bases and J by 0 bases, with 17 bases left in between. CDR3 amino acids: CASSPPSHGANYGYTF. Here the CDR3 DNA reads TGTGCCAGCAGCCCACCCTCGCACGGGGCTAACTATGGCTACACCTTC.

This clonotype was seen ten or more times. This rearrangement joins TRBV7-2 to TRBJ1-1; 7 bases match TRBD1. Per germline, CDR1 SGHTA and CDR2 FQGNSA. The CDR3 covers 13 residues. V lost 3 bases and J lost 4; bases outside the gene matches: 2. DNA of the CDR3: TGTGCCAGCAGCTTGACAGGGTTCACTGAAGCTTTCTTT. Translation: CASSLTGFTEAFF. The variable domain in full, with the rest retrieved from reference TRBV7-2 and TRBJ1-1, is GAGVSQSPSNKVTEKGKDVELRCDPISGHTALYWYRQSLGQGLEFLIYFQGNSAPDKSGLPSDRFSAERTGGSVSTLTIQRTQQEDSAVYLCASSLTGFTEAFFGQGTRLTVV.

This chain uses TRBV7-9 with TRBJ2-6; D ambiguous. V gave up 5 bases and J gave up 0 bases, with 14 bases separating them. The CDR3 covers 17 residues. Per germline, CDR1 SEHNR and CDR2 FQNEAQ (reference sequence). CDR3 amino acids: CASSSPILSSGANVLTF. In DNA, the CDR3 is TGTGCCAGCAGCAGCCCTATTCTAAGCTCTGGGGCCAACGTCCTGACTTTC.

The chain has TRBV7-8 and TRBJ2-2; 8 positions agree with TRBD1. Germline V gene lookup returns CDR1 SGHVS and CDR2 FQNEAQ. Unmatched junction bases numbered 5, after V lost 0 bases and J lost 5 bases. The CDR3 totals 16 residues. CDR3 in DNA: TGTGCCAGCAGCTTAGCGCTCGGACAGGGAACCGGGGAGCTGTTTTTT. It yields the protein CASSLALGQGTGELFF.

This clonotype was observed many times. The V gene is TRBV20-1, the J gene TRBJ2-3; D call uncertain. V was pared by 0 bases and J by 0 bases, with 10 bases between. Germline CDR1 reads DFQATT; CDR2 reads SNEGSKA (reference sequence). CDR3 size: 15 residues. CDR3 region: CSARDQRASTDTQYF. DNA for the CDR3: TGCAGTGCTAGAGATCAGCGCGCTAGCACAGATACGCAGTATTTT.

This clonotype was seen only a few times. The V gene is TRBV5-1, the J gene TRBJ2-4, with 9 positions matching TRBD1. The germline CDR1 and CDR2 sequences are SGHRS and YFSETQ. Trimming took 5 bases from V and 8 from J; bases not matched to a gene: 8. This CDR3 is built from 14 residues. DNA of the CDR3: TGCGCCAGCAGTCAAGGACAGGGGACGGACATTCAGTACTTC. It encodes CASSQGQGTDIQYF.

This clonotype was counted only a few times. This chain links TRBV5-1 with TRBJ2-1; 9 nucleotides agree with TRBD1. Trimming at V came to 4 bases and at J to 4 bases, leaving 12 bases not matched to a gene. This CDR3 contains 17 residues. Germline V gene data show CDR1 as SGHRS and CDR2 as YFSETQ. CDR3 nucleotide sequence: TGCGCCAGCAGCCCTTCGGCGACAGGGGGTTCTTACAATGAGCAGTTCTTC. It is translated as CASSPSATGGSYNEQFF.

The chain employs TRBV12-3 or TRBV12-4 and TRBJ2-1; 10 bases fit TRBD2. CDR3 length equals 14 residues. V trimming: 5 bases; J trimming: 6 bases; junction bases outside the gene matches: 4. CDR3 amino acids: CASSQGLASNEQFF. As DNA, the CDR3 is TGTGCCAGCAGTCAGGGACTAGCGAGCAATGAGCAGTTCTTC.

This clonotype was seen more than once but under ten times. The chain carries TRBV12-3 or TRBV12-4 and TRBJ2-5; D is unresolved. The CDR3 runs 18 residues. The germline V and J ends were trimmed by 2 bases and 0 bases, with 19 bases remaining between them. CDR3 in DNA: TGTGCCAGCAGTTTATCAGTGGTCCAGTCTCCCCACCAAGAGACCCAGTACTTC. Its protein product is CASSLSVVQSPHQETQYF.

CDR3 sequence reads: CASSFELQNTEAFF. The DNA for the CDR3 is TGCGCCAGCAGCTTCGAGTTGCAGAACACTGAAGCTTTCTTT. The chain has TRBV5-1 and TRBJ1-1, with D unresolved. This CDR3 has 14 residues. With 2 bases removed from V and 1 base from J, the gap between germline ends came to 9 bases. From germline, CDR1 is SGHRS and CDR2 YFSETQ.

This clonotype showed up many times. The chain employs TRBV25-1 and TRBJ2-3, with TRBD1 matching 7 bases. Per the germline V gene, CDR1 is MGHDK and CDR2 is SYGVNS. V was pared by 4 bases and J by 4 bases, with 11 bases of the junction left unmatched. The CDR3 is 16 residues long. The CDR3, as DNA: TGTGCCAGCAGTGCTTTCCCGGGGACAGCCCCAGATACGCAGTATTTT. Translating it yields CASSAFPGTAPDTQYF.

The chain is built from TRBV10-3 and TRBJ2-5; 8 nucleotides match TRBD2. The V segment lost 6 bases and the J segment 4 bases; nucleotides outside the gene matches: 1. The germline gives CDR1 ENHRY, CDR2 SYGVKD. The CDR3 is made up of 12 amino acids. The CDR3 spells CAIRTSAETQYF. Here the CDR3 DNA reads TGTGCCATCAGGACTAGCGCAGAGACCCAGTACTTC.